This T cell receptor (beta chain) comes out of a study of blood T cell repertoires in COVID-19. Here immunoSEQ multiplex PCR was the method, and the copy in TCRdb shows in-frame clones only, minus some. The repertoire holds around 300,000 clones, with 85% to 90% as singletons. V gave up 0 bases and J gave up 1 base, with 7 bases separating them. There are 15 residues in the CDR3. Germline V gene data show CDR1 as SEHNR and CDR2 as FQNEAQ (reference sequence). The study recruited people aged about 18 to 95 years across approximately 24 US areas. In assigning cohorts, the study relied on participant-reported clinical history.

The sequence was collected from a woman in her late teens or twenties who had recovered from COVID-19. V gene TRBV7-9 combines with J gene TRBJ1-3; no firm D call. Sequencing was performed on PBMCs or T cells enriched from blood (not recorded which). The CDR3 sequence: CASSLAGVSGNTIYF. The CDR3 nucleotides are TGTGCCAGCAGCTTAGCGGGCGTTTCTGGAAACACCATATATTTT.